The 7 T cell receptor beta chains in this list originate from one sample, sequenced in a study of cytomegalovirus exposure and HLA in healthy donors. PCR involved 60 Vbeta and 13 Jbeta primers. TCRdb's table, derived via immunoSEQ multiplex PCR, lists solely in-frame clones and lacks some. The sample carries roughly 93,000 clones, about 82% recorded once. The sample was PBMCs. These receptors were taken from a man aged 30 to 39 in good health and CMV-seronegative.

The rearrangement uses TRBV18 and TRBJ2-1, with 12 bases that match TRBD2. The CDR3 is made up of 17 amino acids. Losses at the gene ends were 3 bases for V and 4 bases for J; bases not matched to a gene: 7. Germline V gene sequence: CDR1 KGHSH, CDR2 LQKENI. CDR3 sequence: CASSPLGTSGQYNEQFF. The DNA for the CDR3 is TGTGCCAGCTCACCGCTCGGGACTAGCGGGCAATACAATGAGCAGTTCTTC. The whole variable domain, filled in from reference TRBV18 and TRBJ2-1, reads NAGVMQNPRHLVRRRGQEARLRCSPMKGHSHVYWYRQLPEEGLKFMVYLQKENIIDESGMPKERFSAEFPKEGPSILRIQQVVRGDSAAYFCASSPLGTSGQYNEQFFGPGTRLTVL.

The CDR3, as DNA: TGTGCCAGCAGCGAGTCAGGACATCCGCAGCGGGGGGGAGGCGAGCAGTACTTC. It is translated as CASSESGHPQRGGGEQYF. The genes are TRBV25-1 and TRBJ2-7; the match to TRBD2 covers 10 bases. The CDR3 loop spans 18 amino acids. V lost 6 bases and J lost 6; bases outside the gene matches: 20. The germline gives CDR1 MGHDK, CDR2 SYGVNS.

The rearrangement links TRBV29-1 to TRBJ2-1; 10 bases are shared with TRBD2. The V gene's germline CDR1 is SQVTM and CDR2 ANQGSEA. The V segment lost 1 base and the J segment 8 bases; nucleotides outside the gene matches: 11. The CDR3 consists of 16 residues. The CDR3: CSVEGGASGSQYEQFF. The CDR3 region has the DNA TGCAGCGTTGAAGGGGGGGCTAGCGGGAGTCAATATGAGCAGTTCTTC.

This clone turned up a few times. This chain's CDR3 is CASSYSPGGNGYTF. The CDR3 DNA reads TGTGCCAGCAGTTACTCCCCAGGGGGCAATGGCTACACCTTC. The gene calls are TRBV6-5 and TRBJ1-2; 8 bases map to TRBD1. This CDR3 has 14 residues. Germline CDR1 MNHEY, CDR2 SVGAGI. The V and J ends lost 0 bases and 6 bases, in that order; junction bases with no gene match: 3.

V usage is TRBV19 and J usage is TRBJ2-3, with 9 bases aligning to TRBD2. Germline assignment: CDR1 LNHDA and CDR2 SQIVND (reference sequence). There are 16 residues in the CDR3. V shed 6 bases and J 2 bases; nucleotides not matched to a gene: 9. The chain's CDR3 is CASSAGTSPYTDTQYF. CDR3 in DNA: TGTGCCAGTAGCGCCGGGACTAGCCCCTACACAGATACGCAGTATTTT.

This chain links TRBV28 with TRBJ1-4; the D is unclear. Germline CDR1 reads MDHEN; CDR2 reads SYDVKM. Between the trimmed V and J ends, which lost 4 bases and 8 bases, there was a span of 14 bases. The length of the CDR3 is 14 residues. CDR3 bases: TGTGCCAGCAGTTCCCCGGGGTTTGGAGAAAAACTGTTTTTT. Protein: CASSSPGFGEKLFF.

CDR3 sequence reads: CASSRKTQETQYF. The CDR3, as DNA: TGTGCCAGCAGTCGGAAGACACAAGAGACCCAGTACTTC. This chain joins TRBV11-2 and TRBJ2-5; the D is unclear. CDR3 length: 13 residues. Germline V lookup: CDR1 SGHAT, CDR2 FQNNGV. Trimming stripped 6 bases from V and 2 bases from J, with 10 bases between.